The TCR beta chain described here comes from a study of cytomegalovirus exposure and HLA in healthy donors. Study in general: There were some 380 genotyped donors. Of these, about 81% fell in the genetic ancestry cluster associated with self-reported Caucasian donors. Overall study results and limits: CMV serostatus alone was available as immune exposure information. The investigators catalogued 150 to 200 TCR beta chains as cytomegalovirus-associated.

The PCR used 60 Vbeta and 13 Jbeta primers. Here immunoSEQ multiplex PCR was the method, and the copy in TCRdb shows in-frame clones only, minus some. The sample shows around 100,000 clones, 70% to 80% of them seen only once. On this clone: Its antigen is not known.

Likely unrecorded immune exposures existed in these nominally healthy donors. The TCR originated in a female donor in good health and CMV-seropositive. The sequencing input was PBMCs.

For the CDR3, the DNA is TGTGCCAGCAGCCCGATCAGGGGGCTAGGTGGAAACACCATATATTTT. Translated, it gives CASSPIRGLGGNTIYF. V usage is TRBV7-2 and J usage is TRBJ1-3; 8 bases are a match to TRBD1. V lost 5 bases and J lost 3; bases outside the gene matches: 9. The germline CDR1 and CDR2 sequences are SGHTA and FQGNSA. CDR3 size: 16 residues.